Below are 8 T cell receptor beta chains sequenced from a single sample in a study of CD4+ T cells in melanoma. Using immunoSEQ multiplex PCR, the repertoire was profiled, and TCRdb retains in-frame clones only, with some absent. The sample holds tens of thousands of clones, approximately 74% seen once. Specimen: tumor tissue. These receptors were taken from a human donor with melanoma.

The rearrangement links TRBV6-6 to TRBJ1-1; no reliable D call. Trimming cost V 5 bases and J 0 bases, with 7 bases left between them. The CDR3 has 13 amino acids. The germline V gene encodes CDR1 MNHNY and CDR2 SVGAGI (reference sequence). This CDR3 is CASSRPMNTEAFF. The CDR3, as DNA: TGTGCCAGCAGTAGACCGATGAACACTGAAGCTTTCTTT.

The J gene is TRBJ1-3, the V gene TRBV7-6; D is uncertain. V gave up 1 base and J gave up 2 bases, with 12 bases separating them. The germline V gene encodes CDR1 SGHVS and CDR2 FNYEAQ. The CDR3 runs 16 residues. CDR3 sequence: CASSLEDVYTGNTIYF. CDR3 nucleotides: TGTGCCAGCAGCTTAGAAGACGTCTACACTGGAAACACCATATATTTT.

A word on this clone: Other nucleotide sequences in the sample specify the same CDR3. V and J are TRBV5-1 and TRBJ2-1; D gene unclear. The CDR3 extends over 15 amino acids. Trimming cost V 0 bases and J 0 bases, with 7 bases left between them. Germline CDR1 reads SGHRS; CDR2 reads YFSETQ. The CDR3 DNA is TGCGCCAGCAGCTTGGTAGGTAGCTCCTACAATGAGCAGTTCTTC. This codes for CASSLVGSSYNEQFF. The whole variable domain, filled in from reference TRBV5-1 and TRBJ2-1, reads KAGVTQTPRYLIKTRGQQVTLSCSPISGHRSVSWYQQTPGQGLQFLFEYFSETQRNKGNFPGRFSGRQFSNSRSEMNVSTLELGDSALYLCASSLVGSSYNEQFFGPGTRLTVL.

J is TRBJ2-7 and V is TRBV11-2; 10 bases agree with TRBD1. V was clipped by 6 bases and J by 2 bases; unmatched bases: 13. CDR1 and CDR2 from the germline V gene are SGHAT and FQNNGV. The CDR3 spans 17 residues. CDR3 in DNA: TGTGCCAGCAGTTTAAACCCAGACGGACAGGGGGCCTACGAGCAGTACTTC. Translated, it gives CASSLNPDGQGAYEQYF.

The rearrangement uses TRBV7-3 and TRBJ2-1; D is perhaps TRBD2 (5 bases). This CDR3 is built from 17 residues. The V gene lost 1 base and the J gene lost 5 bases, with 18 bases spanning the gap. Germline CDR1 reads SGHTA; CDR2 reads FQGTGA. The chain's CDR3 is CASSLRLERRMDNEQFF. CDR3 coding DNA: TGTGCCAGCAGCTTAAGGTTAGAGCGGCGAATGGACAATGAGCAGTTCTTC. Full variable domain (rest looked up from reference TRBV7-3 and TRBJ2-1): GAGVSQTPSNKVTEKGKYVELRCDPISGHTALYWYRQSLGQGPEFLIYFQGTGAADDSGLPNDRFFAVRPEGSVSTLKIQRTERGDSAVYLCASSLRLERRMDNEQFFGPGTRLTVL.

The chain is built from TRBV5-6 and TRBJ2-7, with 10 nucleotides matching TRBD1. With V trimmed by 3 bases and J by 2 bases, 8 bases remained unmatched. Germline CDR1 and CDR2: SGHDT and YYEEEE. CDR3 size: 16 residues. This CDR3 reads CASSSPGQGRAYEQYF. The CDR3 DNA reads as TGTGCCAGCAGCTCACCGGGACAGGGGAGGGCCTACGAGCAGTACTTC.

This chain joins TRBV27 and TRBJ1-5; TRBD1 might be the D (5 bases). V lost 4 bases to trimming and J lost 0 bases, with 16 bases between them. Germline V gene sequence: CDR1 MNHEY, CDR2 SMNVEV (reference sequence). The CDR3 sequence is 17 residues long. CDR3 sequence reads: CASSSGQGLYSNQPQHF. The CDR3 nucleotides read TGTGCCAGCAGTTCTGGACAAGGCCTGTATAGCAATCAGCCCCAGCATTTT.

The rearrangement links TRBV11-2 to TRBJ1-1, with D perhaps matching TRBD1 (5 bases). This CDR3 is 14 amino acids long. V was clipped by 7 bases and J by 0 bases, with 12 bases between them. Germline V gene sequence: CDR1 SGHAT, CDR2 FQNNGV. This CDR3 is CASTARGLNTEAFF. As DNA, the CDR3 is TGTGCCAGCACGGCGCGGGGGTTGAACACTGAAGCTTTCTTT.